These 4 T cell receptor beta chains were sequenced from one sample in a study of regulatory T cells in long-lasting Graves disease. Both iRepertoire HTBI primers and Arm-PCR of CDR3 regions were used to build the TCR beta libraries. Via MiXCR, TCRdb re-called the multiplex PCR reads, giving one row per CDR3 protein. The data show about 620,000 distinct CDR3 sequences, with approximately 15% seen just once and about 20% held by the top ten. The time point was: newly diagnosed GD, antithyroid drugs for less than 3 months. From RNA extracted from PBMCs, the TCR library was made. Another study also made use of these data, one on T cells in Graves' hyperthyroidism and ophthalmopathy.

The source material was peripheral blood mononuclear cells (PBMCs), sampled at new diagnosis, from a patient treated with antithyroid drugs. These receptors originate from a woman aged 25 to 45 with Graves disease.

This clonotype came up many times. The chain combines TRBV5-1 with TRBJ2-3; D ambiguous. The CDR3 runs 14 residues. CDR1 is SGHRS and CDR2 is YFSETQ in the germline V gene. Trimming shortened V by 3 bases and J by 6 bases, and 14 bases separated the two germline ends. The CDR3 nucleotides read TGCGCCAGCAGCTCCAATACGGCTGTGGATACGCAGTATTTT. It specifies CASSSNTAVDTQYF.

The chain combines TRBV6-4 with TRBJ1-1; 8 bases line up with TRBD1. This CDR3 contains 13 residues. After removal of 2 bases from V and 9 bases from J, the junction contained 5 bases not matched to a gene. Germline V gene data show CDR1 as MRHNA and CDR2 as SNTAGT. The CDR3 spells CASSDDQGAQAFF. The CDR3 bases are TGTGCCAGCAGTGACGATCAGGGGGCGCAAGCTTTCTTT.

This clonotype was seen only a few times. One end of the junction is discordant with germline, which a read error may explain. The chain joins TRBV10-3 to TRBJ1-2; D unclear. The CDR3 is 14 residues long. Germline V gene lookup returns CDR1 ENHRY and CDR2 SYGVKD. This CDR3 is CAISELVTRYGCTF. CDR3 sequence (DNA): TGTGCCATCAGTGAGTTGGTGACCCGCTATGGCTGCACCTTC.

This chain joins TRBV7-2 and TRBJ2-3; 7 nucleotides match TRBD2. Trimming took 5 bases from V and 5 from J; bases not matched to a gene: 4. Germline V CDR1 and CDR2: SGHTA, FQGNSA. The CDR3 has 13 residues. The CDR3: CASSGAGRDTQYF. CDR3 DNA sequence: TGTGCCAGCAGCGGAGCGGGGAGAGATACGCAGTATTTT.